This T cell receptor beta chain comes out of a study of radiotherapy plus CTLA-4 blockade in lung cancer. This table comes from immunoSEQ multiplex PCR, and its TCRdb copy is limited to in-frame clones, with some not included. The repertoire holds more than 40,000 clones, with approximately 76% as singletons. V lost 2 bases to trimming and J lost 9 bases; unmatched junction nucleotides: 5. The CDR3 has 13 amino acids. Germline lookup yields CDR1 MNHEY and CDR2 SVGAGI. V is TRBV6-5 and J is TRBJ1-1; 8 nucleotides match TRBD1. The material sequenced was peripheral blood, taken from a patient treated with radiotherapy plus ipilimumab. The sequence derives from a human donor with non-small cell lung cancer who had stable disease on radiotherapy plus ipilimumab. The CDR3 sequence is CASSYPGQGQAFF. In nucleotides, the CDR3 is TGTGCCAGCAGTTACCCAGGACAGGGACAAGCTTTCTTT.